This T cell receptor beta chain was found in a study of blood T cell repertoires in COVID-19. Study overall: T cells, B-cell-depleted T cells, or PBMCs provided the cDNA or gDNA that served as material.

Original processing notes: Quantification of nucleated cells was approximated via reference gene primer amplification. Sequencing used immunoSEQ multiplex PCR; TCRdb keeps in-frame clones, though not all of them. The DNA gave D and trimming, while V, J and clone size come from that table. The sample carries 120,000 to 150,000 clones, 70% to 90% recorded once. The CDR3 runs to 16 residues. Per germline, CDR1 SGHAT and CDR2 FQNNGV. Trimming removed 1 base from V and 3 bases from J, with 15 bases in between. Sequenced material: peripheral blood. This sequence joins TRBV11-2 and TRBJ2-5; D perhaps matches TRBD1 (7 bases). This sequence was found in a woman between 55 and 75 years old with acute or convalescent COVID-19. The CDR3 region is CASSLVRQGGEETQYF. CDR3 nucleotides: TGTGCCAGCAGCTTAGTCCGACAGGGAGGAGAAGAGACCCAGTACTTC.